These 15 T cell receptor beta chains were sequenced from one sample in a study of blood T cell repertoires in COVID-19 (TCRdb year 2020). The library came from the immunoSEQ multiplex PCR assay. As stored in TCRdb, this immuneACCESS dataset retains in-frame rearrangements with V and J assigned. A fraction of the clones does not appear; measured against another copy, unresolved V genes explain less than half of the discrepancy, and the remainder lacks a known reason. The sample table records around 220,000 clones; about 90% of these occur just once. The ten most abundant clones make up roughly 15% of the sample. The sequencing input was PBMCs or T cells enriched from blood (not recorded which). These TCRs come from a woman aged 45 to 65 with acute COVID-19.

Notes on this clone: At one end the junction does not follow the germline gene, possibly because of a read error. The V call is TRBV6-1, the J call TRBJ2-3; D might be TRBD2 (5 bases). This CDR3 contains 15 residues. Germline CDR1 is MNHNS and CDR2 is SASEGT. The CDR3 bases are TGTGCCAGCCGTGAGCTAGCTTCTAAACCGGATACGCAGTATTTT. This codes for CASRELASKPDTQYF.

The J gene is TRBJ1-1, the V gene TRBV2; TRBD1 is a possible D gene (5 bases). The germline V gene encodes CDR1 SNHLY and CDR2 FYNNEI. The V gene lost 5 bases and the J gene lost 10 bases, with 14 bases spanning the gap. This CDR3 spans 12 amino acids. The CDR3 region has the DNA TGTGCCAGCAGTTCGGTTGGGGGGGGAGCTTTCTTT. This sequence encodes CASSSVGGGAFF.

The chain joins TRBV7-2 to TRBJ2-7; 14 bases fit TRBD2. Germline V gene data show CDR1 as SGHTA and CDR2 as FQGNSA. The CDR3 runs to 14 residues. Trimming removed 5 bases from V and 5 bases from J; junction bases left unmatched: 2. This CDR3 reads CASSPGLAGDEQYF. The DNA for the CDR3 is TGTGCCAGCAGCCCGGGACTAGCGGGAGACGAGCAGTACTTC.

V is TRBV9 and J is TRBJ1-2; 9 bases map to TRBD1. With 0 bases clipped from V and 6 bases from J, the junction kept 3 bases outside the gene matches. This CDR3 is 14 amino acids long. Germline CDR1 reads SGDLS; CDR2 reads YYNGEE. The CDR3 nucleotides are TGTGCCAGCAGCGTAGAGGGACAGGGTGATGGCTACACCTTC. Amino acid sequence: CASSVEGQGDGYTF.

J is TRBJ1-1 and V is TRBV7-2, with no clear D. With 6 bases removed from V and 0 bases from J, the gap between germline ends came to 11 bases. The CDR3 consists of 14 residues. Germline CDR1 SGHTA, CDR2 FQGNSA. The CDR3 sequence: CASRLRGVNTEAFF. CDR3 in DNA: TGTGCCAGCAGATTAAGAGGTGTGAACACTGAAGCTTTCTTT.

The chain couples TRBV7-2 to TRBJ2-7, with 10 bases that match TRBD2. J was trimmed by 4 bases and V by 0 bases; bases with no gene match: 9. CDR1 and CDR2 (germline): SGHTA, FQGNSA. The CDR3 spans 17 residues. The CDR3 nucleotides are TGTGCCAGCAGCTTAGCAACTAGCGGGATAACCCTTTACGAGCAGTACTTC. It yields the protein CASSLATSGITLYEQYF.

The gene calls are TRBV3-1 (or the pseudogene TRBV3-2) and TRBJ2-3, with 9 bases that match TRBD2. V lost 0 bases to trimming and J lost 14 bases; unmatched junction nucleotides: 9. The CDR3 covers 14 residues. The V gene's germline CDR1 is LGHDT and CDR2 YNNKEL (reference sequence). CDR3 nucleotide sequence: TGTGCCAGCAGCCAAGATGCTCTAGCGGGATATTGGTATTTT. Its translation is CASSQDALAGYWYF.

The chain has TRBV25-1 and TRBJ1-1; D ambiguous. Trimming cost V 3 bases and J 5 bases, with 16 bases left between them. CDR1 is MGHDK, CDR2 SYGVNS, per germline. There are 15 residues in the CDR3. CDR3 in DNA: TGTGCCAGCAGTGATTATCTGGCGTCGGGGACTGAAGCTTTCTTT. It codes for CASSDYLASGTEAFF.

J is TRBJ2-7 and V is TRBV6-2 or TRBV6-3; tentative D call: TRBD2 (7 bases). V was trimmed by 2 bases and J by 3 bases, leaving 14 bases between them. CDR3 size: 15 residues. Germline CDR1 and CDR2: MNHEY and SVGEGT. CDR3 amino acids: CASSYVGGGFYEQYF. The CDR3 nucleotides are TGTGCCAGCAGTTACGTCGGCGGGGGCTTCTACGAGCAGTACTTC.

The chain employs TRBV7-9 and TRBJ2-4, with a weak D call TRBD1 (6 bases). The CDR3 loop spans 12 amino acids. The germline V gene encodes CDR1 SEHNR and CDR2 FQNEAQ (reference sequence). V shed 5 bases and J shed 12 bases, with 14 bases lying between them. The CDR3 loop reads CASSVPSGDQYF. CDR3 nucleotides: TGTGCCAGCAGCGTCCCGTCAGGGGATCAGTACTTC. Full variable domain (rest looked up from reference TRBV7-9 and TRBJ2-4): DTGVSQNPRHKITKRGQNVTFRCDPISEHNRLYWYRQTLGQGPEFLTYFQNEAQLEKSRLLSDRFSAERPKGSFSTLEIQRTEQGDSAMYLCASSVPSGDQYFGAGTRLSVL.

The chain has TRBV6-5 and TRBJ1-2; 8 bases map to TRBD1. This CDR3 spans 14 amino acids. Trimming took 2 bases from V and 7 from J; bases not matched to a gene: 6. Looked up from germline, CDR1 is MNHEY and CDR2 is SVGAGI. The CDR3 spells CASSYQGQGSGYTF. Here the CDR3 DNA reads TGTGCCAGCAGTTACCAAGGACAGGGAAGTGGCTACACCTTC.

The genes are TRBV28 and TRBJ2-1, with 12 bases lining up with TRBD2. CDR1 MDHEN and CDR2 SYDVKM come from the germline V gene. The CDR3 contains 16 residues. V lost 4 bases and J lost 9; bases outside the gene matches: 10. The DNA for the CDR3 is TGTGCCAGCAGTTCTCTAGCGGGAGGGCGGGTTGGTGAGCAGTTCTTC. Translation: CASSSLAGGRVGEQFF.

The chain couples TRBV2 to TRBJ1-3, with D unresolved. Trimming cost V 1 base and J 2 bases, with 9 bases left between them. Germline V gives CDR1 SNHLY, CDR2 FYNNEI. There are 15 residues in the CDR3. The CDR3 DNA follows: TGTGCCAGCAGTGAAGAACTTTTTCCTGGAAACACCATATATTTT. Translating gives CASSEELFPGNTIYF.

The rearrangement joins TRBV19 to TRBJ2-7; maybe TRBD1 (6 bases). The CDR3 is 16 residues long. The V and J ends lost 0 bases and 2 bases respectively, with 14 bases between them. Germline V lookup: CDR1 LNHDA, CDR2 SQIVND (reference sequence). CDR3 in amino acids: CASSIEGTPFAYEQYF. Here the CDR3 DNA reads TGTGCCAGTAGTATAGAAGGGACACCTTTCGCCTACGAGCAGTACTTC.

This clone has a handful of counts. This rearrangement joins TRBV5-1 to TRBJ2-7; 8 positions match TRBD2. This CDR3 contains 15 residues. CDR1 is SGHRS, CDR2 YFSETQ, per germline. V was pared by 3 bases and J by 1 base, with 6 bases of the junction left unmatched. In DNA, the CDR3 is TGCGCCAGCAGCTGGACGGGAGGGCCTTCCTACGAGCAGTACTTC. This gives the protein CASSWTGGPSYEQYF.